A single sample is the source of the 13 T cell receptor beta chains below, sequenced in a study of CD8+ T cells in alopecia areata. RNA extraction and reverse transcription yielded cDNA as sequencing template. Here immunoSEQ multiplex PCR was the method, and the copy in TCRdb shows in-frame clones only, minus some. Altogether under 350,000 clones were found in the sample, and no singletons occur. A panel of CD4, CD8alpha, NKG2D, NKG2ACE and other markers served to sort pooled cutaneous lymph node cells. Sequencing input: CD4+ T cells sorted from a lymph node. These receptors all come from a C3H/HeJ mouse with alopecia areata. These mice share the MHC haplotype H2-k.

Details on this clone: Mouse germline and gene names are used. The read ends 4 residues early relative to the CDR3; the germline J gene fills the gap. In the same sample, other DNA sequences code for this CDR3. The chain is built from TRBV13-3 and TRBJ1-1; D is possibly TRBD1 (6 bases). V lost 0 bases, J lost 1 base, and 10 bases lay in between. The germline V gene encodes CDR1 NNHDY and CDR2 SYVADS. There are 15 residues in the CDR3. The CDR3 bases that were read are TGTGCCAGCAGTGATGCAAGGGGGGGAAACACA. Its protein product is CASSDARGGNT. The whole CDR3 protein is CASSDARGGNTEVFF.

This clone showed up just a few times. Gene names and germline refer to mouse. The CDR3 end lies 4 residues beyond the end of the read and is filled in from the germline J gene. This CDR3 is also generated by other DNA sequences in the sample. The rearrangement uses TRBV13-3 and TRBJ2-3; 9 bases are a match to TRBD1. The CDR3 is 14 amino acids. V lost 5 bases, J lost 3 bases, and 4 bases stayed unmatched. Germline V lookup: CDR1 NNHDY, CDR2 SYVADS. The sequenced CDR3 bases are TGTGCCAGCAGGGAGACAGGGGGAGCAGAA. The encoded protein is CASRETGGAE. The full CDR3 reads CASRETGGAETLYF.

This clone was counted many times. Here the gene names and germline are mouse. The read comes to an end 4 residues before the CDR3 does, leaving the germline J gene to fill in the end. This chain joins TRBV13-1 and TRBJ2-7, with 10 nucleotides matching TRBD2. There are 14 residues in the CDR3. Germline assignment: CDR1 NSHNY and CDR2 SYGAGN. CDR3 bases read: TGTGCCAGCAGTTCCTCTGGGGGGGCGCAT. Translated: CASSSSGGAH. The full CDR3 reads CASSSSGGAHEQYF.

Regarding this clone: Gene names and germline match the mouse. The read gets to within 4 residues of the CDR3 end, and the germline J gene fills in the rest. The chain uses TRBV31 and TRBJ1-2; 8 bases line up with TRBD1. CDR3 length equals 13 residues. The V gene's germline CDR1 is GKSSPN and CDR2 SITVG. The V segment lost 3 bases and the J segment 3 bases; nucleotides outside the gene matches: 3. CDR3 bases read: TGTGCCTGGAGGCTACAGGGGGACTCC. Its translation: CAWRLQGDS. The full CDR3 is CAWRLQGDSDYTF.

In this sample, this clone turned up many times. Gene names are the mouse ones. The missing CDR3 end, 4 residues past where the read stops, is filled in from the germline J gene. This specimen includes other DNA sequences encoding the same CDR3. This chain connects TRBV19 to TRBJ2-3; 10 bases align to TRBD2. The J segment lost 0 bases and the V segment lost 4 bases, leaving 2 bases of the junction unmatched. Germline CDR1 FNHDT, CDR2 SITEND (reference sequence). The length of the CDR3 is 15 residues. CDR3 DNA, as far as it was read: TGTGCCAGCAGTCGACTGGGGGGTAGTGCAGAA. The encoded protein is CASSRLGGSAE. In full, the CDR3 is CASSRLGGSAETLYF.

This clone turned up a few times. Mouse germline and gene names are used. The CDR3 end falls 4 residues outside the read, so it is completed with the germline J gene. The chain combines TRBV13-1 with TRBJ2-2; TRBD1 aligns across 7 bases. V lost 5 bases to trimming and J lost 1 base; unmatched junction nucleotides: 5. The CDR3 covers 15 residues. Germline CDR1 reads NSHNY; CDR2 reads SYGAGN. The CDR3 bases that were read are TGTGCCAGCAGGCACCGGGACAGAAACACCGGG. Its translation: CASRHRDRNTG. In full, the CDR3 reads CASRHRDRNTGQLYF.

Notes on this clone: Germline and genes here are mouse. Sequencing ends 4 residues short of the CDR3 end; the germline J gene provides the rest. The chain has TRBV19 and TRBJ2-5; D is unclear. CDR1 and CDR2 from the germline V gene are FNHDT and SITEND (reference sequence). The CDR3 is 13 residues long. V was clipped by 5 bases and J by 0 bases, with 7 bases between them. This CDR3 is CASSRINQDTQYF. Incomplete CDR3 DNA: TGTGCCAGCAGCAGGATAAACCAAGAC.

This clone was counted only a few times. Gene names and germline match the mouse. The part of the CDR3 DNA that was read is TGTGCCAGCAGCCCCAGGGATGCT. Translated: CASSPRDA. From start to end, the CDR3 is CASSPRDAEQFF. J is TRBJ2-1 and V is TRBV5, with a tentative D call TRBD1 (5 bases). The read halts 4 residues ahead of the CDR3 end, with the missing end drawn from the germline J gene. Germline V lookup: CDR1 LGHNA, CDR2 YNLKQL (reference sequence). This CDR3 contains 12 residues. Trimming cost V 4 bases and J 5 bases, with 6 bases left between them.

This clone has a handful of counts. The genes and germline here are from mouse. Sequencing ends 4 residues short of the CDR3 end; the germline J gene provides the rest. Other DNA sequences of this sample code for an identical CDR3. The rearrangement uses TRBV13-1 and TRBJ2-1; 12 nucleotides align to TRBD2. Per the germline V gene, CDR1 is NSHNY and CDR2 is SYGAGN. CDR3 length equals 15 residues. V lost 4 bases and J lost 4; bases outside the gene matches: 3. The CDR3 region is CASSPGTGGYAEQFF. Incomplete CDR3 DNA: TGTGCCAGCAGTCCAGGGACTGGGGGGTATGCT.

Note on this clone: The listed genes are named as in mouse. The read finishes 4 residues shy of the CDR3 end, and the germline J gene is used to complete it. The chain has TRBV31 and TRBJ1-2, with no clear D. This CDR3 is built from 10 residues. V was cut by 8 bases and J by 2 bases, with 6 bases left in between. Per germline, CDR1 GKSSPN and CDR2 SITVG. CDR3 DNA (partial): TGTGCCGCTCAGAACTCC. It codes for CAAQNS. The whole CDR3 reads CAAQNSDYTF. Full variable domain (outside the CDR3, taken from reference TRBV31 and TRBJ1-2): AQTIHQWPVAEIKAVGSPLSLGCTIKGKSSPNLYWYWQATGGTLQQLFYSITVGQVESVVQLNLSASRPKDDQFILSTEKLLLSHSGFYLCAAQNSDYTFGSGTRLLVI.

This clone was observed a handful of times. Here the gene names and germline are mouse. The sequenced part of the CDR3 DNA is TGTGCCAGCAGTGATCAACTGGGCTAT. This translates into CASSDQLGY. Given in full, the CDR3 is CASSDQLGYEQYF. V and J are TRBV13-1 and TRBJ2-7, with D tentatively TRBD2 (6 bases). The DNA ends 4 residues before the CDR3 does, and the rest of the CDR3 is filled in from the germline J gene. V was cut by 1 base and J by 3 bases, with 8 bases left in between. CDR3 size: 13 residues. Germline V lookup: CDR1 NSHNY, CDR2 SYGAGN.

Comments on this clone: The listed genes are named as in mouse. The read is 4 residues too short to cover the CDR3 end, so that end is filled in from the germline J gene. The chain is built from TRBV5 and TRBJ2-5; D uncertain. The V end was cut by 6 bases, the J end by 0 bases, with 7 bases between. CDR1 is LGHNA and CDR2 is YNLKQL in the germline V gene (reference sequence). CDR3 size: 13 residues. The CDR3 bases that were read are TGTGCCAGCAGACCAGTTAACCAAGAC. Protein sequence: CASRPVNQD. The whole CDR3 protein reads CASRPVNQDTQYF.

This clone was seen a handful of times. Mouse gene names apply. The CDR3 DNA, read in part, is TGTGCCAGCGGGGGACAGGGGTAT. As protein: CASGGQGY. The CDR3 as a whole reads CASGGQGYEQYF. The chain has TRBV19 and TRBJ2-7; TRBD1 matches 10 bases. The observed sequence ends 4 residues before the CDR3 terminus, with the missing tail filled in from the germline J gene. The germline V gene has CDR1 FNHDT and CDR2 SITEND (reference sequence). The CDR3 contains 12 residues.